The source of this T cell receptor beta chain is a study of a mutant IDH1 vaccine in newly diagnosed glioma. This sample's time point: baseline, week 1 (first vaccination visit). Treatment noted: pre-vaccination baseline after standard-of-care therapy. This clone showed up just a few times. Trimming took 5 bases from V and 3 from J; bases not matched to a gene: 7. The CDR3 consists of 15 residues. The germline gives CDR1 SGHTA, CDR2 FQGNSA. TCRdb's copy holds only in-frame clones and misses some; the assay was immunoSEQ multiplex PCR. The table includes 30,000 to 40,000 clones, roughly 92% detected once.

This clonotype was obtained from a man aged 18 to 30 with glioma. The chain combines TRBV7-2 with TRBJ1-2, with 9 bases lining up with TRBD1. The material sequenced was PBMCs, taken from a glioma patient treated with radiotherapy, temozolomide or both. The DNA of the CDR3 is TGTGCCAGCAGCCCTCGACGGGACAGGGACTATGGCTACACCTTC. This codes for CASSPRRDRDYGYTF. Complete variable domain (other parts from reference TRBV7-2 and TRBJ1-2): GAGVSQSPSNKVTEKGKDVELRCDPISGHTALYWYRQSLGQGLEFLIYFQGNSAPDKSGLPSDRFSAERTGGSVSTLTIQRTQQEDSAVYLCASSPRRDRDYGYTFGSGTRLTVV.